The next 2 T cell receptor beta chains were all read from a single sample in a study of graft-versus-host responses after intestinal transplantation. This table comes from immunoSEQ multiplex PCR, and its TCRdb copy is limited to in-frame clones, with some not included. Among some 69,000 clones listed, roughly 92% were seen once. The material sequenced was bone marrow, taken less than 750 days after intestinal transplantation. Receptor source: a human patient who received an intestinal transplant, so some T cells may come from the graft donor.

This clone was counted a single time. The chain carries TRBV10-1 and TRBJ1-6; D gene unclear. In germline, CDR1 is WNHNN, CDR2 SYGVQD (reference sequence). The V gene lost 0 bases and the J gene lost 7 bases, with 7 bases spanning the gap. The CDR3 loop spans 14 amino acids. The DNA of the CDR3 is TGCGCCAGCAGTGAGTCCAGTTCCAATTCACCCCTCCACTTT. The encoded protein is CASSESSSNSPLHF.

This clone has only one observation. The J gene is TRBJ1-2, the V gene TRBV15, with D perhaps matching TRBD1 (6 bases). The ends were cut back, 3 bases at V and 2 bases at J, with 19 bases in the middle. The CDR3 extends over 17 amino acids. Per germline, CDR1 LNHNV and CDR2 YYDKDF (reference sequence). The CDR3 DNA reads TGTGCCACCAGCAGCATGGGAGGGGGGGCAGAAAACTATGGCTACACCTTC. It encodes CATSSMGGGAENYGYTF.